The entry that follows covers one T cell receptor (beta chain) sequence. These data belong to a study of blood T cell repertoires in COVID-19. Study overall: COVID-19 samples from acute and convalescent phases originated in the United States, Italy and Spain. T cells, B-cell-depleted T cells, or PBMCs supplied cDNA or gDNA.

Clones were sequenced by immunoSEQ multiplex PCR, and TCRdb holds only the in-frame ones, with some missing. The sample has about 110,000 clones; around 82% are singletons. Sequencing was carried out using peripheral blood. The sequence was obtained from a human donor in a cohort sampled during active or convalescent COVID-19.

The CDR3 protein is CASSFLTGSANTEAFF. CDR3 nucleotide sequence: TGTGCCAGCAGTTTTCTGACAGGGAGTGCGAACACTGAAGCTTTCTTT. The V gene is TRBV28, the J gene TRBJ1-1, with 7 bases lining up with TRBD1. CDR1 MDHEN and CDR2 SYDVKM come from the germline V gene. The CDR3 consists of 16 residues. Germline trimming cut 3 bases from V and 1 base from J; bases unmatched to any gene: 8.